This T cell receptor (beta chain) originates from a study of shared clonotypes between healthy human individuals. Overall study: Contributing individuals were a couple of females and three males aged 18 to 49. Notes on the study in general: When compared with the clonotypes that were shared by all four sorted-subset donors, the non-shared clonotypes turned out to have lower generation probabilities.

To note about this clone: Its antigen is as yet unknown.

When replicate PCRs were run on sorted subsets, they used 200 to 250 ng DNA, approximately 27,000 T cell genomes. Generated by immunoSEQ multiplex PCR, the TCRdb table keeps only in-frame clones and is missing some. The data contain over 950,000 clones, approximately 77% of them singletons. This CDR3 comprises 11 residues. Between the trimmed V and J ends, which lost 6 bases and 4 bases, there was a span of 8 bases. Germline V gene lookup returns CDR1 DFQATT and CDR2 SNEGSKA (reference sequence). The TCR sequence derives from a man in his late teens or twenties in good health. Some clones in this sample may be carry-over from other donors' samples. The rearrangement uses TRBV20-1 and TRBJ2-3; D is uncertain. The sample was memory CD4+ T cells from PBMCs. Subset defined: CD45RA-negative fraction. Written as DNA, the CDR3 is TGCAGTGCAATCCCGGCAGATACGCAGTATTTT. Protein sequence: CSAIPADTQYF.